The 20 T cell receptor beta chains listed next were all sequenced from one sample in a study of long-term antiretroviral therapy in people with HIV. They ran version v3.0 of the immunoSEQ assay at survey level. Libraries were prepared by immunoSEQ multiplex PCR; TCRdb keeps only in-frame clonotypes and omits some of them. The sample carries tens of thousands of clones, roughly 77% recorded once. Here the sequenced sample was unsorted PBMCs, taken 0.5 years after starting antiretroviral therapy. These receptors all stem from a woman aged 40 to 55 with HIV.

The V gene is TRBV6-6, the J gene TRBJ1-6, with D uncertain. V lost 8 bases, J lost 8 bases, and 16 bases lay in between. Germline V gives CDR1 MNHNY, CDR2 SVGAGI (reference sequence). The CDR3 length is 14 residues. The CDR3 loop reads CASRDGVVYSPLHF. The CDR3 DNA follows: TGTGCCAGCCGAGATGGGGTAGTATATTCACCCCTCCACTTT.

The chain uses TRBV7-9 and TRBJ2-4; no clear D gene. Germline V gene data show CDR1 as SEHNR and CDR2 as FQNEAQ (reference sequence). The CDR3 has 15 amino acids. Between the trimmed V and J ends, which lost 6 bases and 4 bases, there was a span of 16 bases. CDR3 DNA: TGTGCCAGCAGTAAGCTCGTACTGAGTAAAAACATTCAGTACTTC. It codes for CASSKLVLSKNIQYF.

This chain joins TRBV7-8 and TRBJ1-3, with D hard to call. V gave up 1 base and J gave up 4 bases, with 11 bases separating them. Per germline, CDR1 SGHVS and CDR2 FQNEAQ. This CDR3 is built from 15 residues. The CDR3 loop is CASSLVGSGGNTIYF. The CDR3 DNA reads as TGTGCCAGCAGCTTAGTGGGTTCCGGGGGAAACACCATATATTTT.

In its sample, this clone was seen once. This chain connects TRBV29-1 to TRBJ2-6; tentative D call: TRBD1 (6 bases). Germline assignment: CDR1 SQVTM and CDR2 ANQGSEA. Trimming stripped 1 base from V and 0 bases from J, with 13 bases between. The CDR3 sequence is 17 residues long. The CDR3 DNA reads as TGCAGCGTTGAAGTATGGGGGCAGAGCTCTGGGGCCAACGTCCTGACTTTC. This sequence encodes CSVEVWGQSSGANVLTF.

The chain recombines TRBV6-5 with TRBJ2-7; D perhaps matches TRBD1 (6 bases). The CDR3 consists of 16 residues. CDR1 and CDR2 (germline): MNHEY, SVGAGI. The ends were cut back, 2 bases at V and 0 bases at J, with 14 bases in the middle. As DNA, the CDR3 is TGTGCCAGCAGTTACGGGGGCGCCGGCCTCTCCTACGAGCAGTACTTC. Protein sequence: CASSYGGAGLSYEQYF.

The chain links TRBV19 to TRBJ2-5; 7 bases line up with TRBD1. This CDR3 has 14 residues. In germline, CDR1 is LNHDA, CDR2 SQIVND (reference sequence). V lost 5 bases, J lost 4 bases, and 7 bases stayed unmatched. The CDR3 loop reads CASSADRDPETQYF. The CDR3 nucleotides read TGTGCCAGTAGTGCCGACAGGGATCCAGAGACCCAGTACTTC.

The chain joins TRBV30 to TRBJ1-1; 7 bases map to TRBD1. The J segment lost 0 bases and the V segment lost 8 bases, leaving 15 bases of the junction unmatched. The CDR3 has 16 amino acids. CDR1 and CDR2 from the germline V gene are GTSNPN and SVGIG (reference sequence). The CDR3 region has the DNA TGTGCCGGGGCGGGACAGTTCGTTATGATGAACACTGAAGCTTTCTTT. Its translation is CAGAGQFVMMNTEAFF.

The chain links TRBV5-1 to TRBJ2-3; 11 positions match TRBD2. The V gene end was trimmed by 4 bases and the J gene end by 6 bases; junction bases not matched to a gene: 13. Looked up from germline, CDR1 is SGHRS and CDR2 is YFSETQ. The CDR3 covers 17 residues. CDR3 in DNA: TGCGCCAGCAGCCTGGGGTTCGTAGCGGGGGGGCAGGATACGCAGTATTTT. Translating gives CASSLGFVAGGQDTQYF. The whole variable domain, remainder taken from reference TRBV5-1 and TRBJ2-3, is KAGVTQTPRYLIKTRGQQVTLSCSPISGHRSVSWYQQTPGQGLQFLFEYFSETQRNKGNFPGRFSGRQFSNSRSEMNVSTLELGDSALYLCASSLGFVAGGQDTQYFGPGTRLTVL.

The chain couples TRBV9 to TRBJ1-4; D is unclear. The CDR3 runs 15 residues. CDR1 is SGDLS and CDR2 is YYNGEE in the germline V gene. Trimming stripped 0 bases from V and 4 bases from J, with 10 bases between. CDR3 DNA: TGTGCCAGCAGCGTAGAAGGTTGGGGTAATGAAAAACTGTTTTTT. Encoded protein: CASSVEGWGNEKLFF. Full variable domain (rest looked up from reference TRBV9 and TRBJ1-4): DSGVTQTPKHLITATGQRVTLRCSPRSGDLSVYWYQQSLDQGLQFLIQYYNGEERAKGNILERFSAQQFPDLHSELNLSSLELGDSALYFCASSVEGWGNEKLFFGSGTQLSVL.

The V gene is TRBV6-5, the J gene TRBJ2-3; D perhaps matches TRBD2 (5 bases). Germline V CDR1 and CDR2: MNHEY, SVGAGI. Trimming shortened V by 6 bases and J by 1 base, and 5 bases separated the two germline ends. The CDR3 contains 12 residues. The CDR3 loop is CASREGTDTQYF. CDR3 nucleotide sequence: TGTGCCAGCAGGGAGGGCACAGATACGCAGTATTTT.

This clone occurred once. This chain links TRBV7-9 with TRBJ2-3; either TRBD1 or TRBD2 may fit D (5 bases each). CDR3 length: 12 amino acids. The germline V gene encodes CDR1 SEHNR and CDR2 FQNEAQ (reference sequence). V lost 5 bases, J lost 7 bases, and 10 bases lay in between. This CDR3 is CASSDGTYTQYF. In nucleotides, the CDR3 is TGTGCCAGCAGCGATGGGACCTATACGCAGTATTTT.

The chain carries TRBV28 and TRBJ1-5, with D perhaps matching TRBD1 (5 bases). The CDR3 contains 16 residues. Germline V gene sequence: CDR1 MDHEN, CDR2 SYDVKM. V lost 3 bases and J 0 bases, leaving 12 bases between the germline ends. CDR3: CASSFGGAHSNQPQHF. The DNA for the CDR3 is TGTGCCAGCAGTTTCGGAGGGGCTCATAGCAATCAGCCCCAGCATTTT.

This clone has more than one count but fewer than ten. The chain recombines TRBV7-3 with TRBJ2-2, with TRBD1 identical over 7 bases. Germline CDR1 reads SGHTA; CDR2 reads FQGTGA. V was pared by 7 bases and J by 6 bases, with 8 bases of the junction left unmatched. CDR3 size: 14 residues. The CDR3, as DNA: TGTGCCAGCACCCCAGACAGGGTAGCCGGGGAGCTGTTTTTT. Amino acids: CASTPDRVAGELFF.

The chain carries TRBV28 and TRBJ2-1; tentatively, D is TRBD2 (7 bases). V lost 3 bases, J lost 2 bases, and 14 bases lay in between. The CDR3 is 16 amino acids. The germline V gene has CDR1 MDHEN and CDR2 SYDVKM. In DNA, the CDR3 is TGTGCCAGCAGTTTCGTTCTAGGGGGGGCCTACAATGAGCAGTTCTTC. Encoded protein: CASSFVLGGAYNEQFF. Using reference TRBV28 and TRBJ2-1 for the parts outside the CDR3, the full variable domain is DVKVTQSSRYLVKRTGEKVFLECVQDMDHENMFWYRQDPGLGLRLIYFSYDVKMKEKGDIPEGYSVSREKKERFSLILESASTNQTSMYLCASSFVLGGAYNEQFFGPGTRLTVL.

The V and J genes are TRBV7-9 and TRBJ2-2, with 8 bases aligning to TRBD1. Germline loops: CDR1 SEHNR, CDR2 FQNEAQ (reference sequence). V shed 2 bases and J 7 bases; nucleotides not matched to a gene: 3. The CDR3 is made up of 14 amino acids. The CDR3 sequence: CASSLQGAVGELFF. CDR3 DNA: TGTGCCAGCAGCTTACAGGGGGCGGTCGGGGAGCTGTTTTTT.

This rearrangement joins TRBV28 to TRBJ2-7; TRBD2 matches 7 bases. The CDR3 loop spans 15 amino acids. V shed 5 bases and J 0 bases; nucleotides not matched to a gene: 7. CDR1 MDHEN and CDR2 SYDVKM come from the germline V gene. CDR3 nucleotides: TGTGCCAGCAGTCCGGGTGGGACTACCTCCTACGAGCAGTACTTC. Translating gives CASSPGGTTSYEQYF. The full variable domain, in which reference TRBV28 and TRBJ2-7 provide the parts outside the CDR3, is DVKVTQSSRYLVKRTGEKVFLECVQDMDHENMFWYRQDPGLGLRLIYFSYDVKMKEKGDIPEGYSVSREKKERFSLILESASTNQTSMYLCASSPGGTTSYEQYFGPGTRLTVT.

This chain joins TRBV14 and TRBJ1-3, with D unclear. V shed 4 bases and J shed 0 bases, with 1 base lying between them. Germline values: CDR1 SGHDN, CDR2 FVKESK. The CDR3 is made up of 12 amino acids. The CDR3 sequence is CASSPSGNTIYF. CDR3 DNA sequence: TGTGCCAGCAGCCCCTCTGGAAACACCATATATTTT. Using reference TRBV14 and TRBJ1-3 for the parts outside the CDR3, the full variable domain is EAGVTQFPSHSVIEKGQTVTLRCDPISGHDNLYWYRRVMGKEIKFLLHFVKESKQDESGMPNNRFLAERTGGTYSTLKVQPAELEDSGVYFCASSPSGNTIYFGEGSWLTVV.

This clone was counted a few times. The gene calls are TRBV18 and TRBJ2-7, with D perhaps matching TRBD1 (6 bases). Between the trimmed V and J ends, which lost 3 bases and 5 bases, there was a span of 14 bases. The CDR3 is 14 amino acids. CDR1 KGHSH and CDR2 LQKENI come from the germline V gene. In DNA, the CDR3 is TGTGCCAGCTCACCGGGCAGGGGAGAGGACGAGCAGTACTTC. Its translation: CASSPGRGEDEQYF.

The chain combines TRBV4-3 with TRBJ1-6; TRBD1 is a possible D gene (6 bases). With 1 base removed from V and 7 bases from J, the gap between germline ends came to 17 bases. The CDR3 length is 17 residues. CDR1 is LGHNA and CDR2 is YSLEER in the germline V gene. CDR3 amino acids: CASSQAFTGTTNSPLHF. The CDR3 DNA reads TGCGCCAGCAGCCAAGCCTTTACCGGGACAACAAATTCACCCCTCCACTTT.

The rearrangement joins TRBV5-6 to TRBJ2-1; 9 bases are shared with TRBD1. The ends lost 4 bases at V and 11 bases at J; junction bases unmatched: 10. CDR1 is SGHDT, CDR2 YYEEEE, per germline. This CDR3 has 14 residues. CDR3 in amino acids: CASSLPGQGEKQFF. The CDR3 DNA follows: TGTGCCAGCAGCCTACCGGGACAGGGAGAAAAGCAGTTCTTC.